The 18 T cell receptor beta chains below come from one sample, sequenced in a study of human T cells and chemical hapten exposure. Library preparation tagged each individual cDNA molecule with a unique molecular identifier. TCRdb reprocessed the reads with MiXCR, giving one entry per CDR3 protein. The sample has about 120,000 distinct CDR3 sequences; approximately 9% are singletons. Unfractionated whole blood yielded total RNA. The sequenced sample was whole blood. The receptors were sampled from a human donor in good health. Some clones in this sample may be carry-over from other donors' samples.

This clonotype was observed a handful of times. The rearrangement links TRBV7-9 to TRBJ2-7; D is possibly TRBD1 or TRBD2 (5 bases each). V was cut by 2 bases and J by 5 bases, with 13 bases left in between. This CDR3 is 14 amino acids long. Germline V gene sequence: CDR1 SEHNR, CDR2 FQNEAQ (reference sequence). The CDR3 region is CASSLPGTVHEQYF. CDR3 sequence (DNA): TGTGCCAGCAGCTTACCAGGGACCGTCCACGAGCAGTACTTC.

The gene calls are TRBV10-3 and TRBJ2-1; 9 bases fit TRBD2. Per germline, CDR1 ENHRY and CDR2 SYGVKD. The CDR3 consists of 16 residues. With 3 bases clipped from V and 8 bases from J, the junction kept 11 bases outside the gene matches. CDR3 amino acids: CAISENPRGGTDEQFF. CDR3 DNA: TGTGCCATCAGTGAAAATCCGCGGGGGGGTACCGATGAGCAGTTCTTC.

This clonotype showed up many times. In DNA form, the CDR3 reads TGTGCCAGCAGCGTAGGAGGAACCTCTGGAAACACCATATATTTT. Its translation: CASSVGGTSGNTIYF. The chain combines TRBV9 with TRBJ1-3, with no clear D. CDR1 and CDR2 from the germline V gene are SGDLS and YYNGEE. Trimming removed 0 bases from V and 0 bases from J, with 7 bases in between. This CDR3 is built from 15 residues.

The chain links TRBV27 to TRBJ2-7, with 10 bases aligning to TRBD1. Unmatched junction bases numbered 11, after V lost 7 bases and J lost 2 bases. Germline assignment: CDR1 MNHEY and CDR2 SMNVEV (reference sequence). The CDR3 is 16 residues long. The CDR3 reads CASTLAGTGVPYEQYF. The CDR3 coding sequence is TGTGCCAGCACCCTAGCAGGGACAGGGGTGCCCTACGAGCAGTACTTC.

The sample holds many counts of this clonotype. V is TRBV7-2 and J is TRBJ2-7; no definite D call. CDR3 length equals 13 residues. V lost 2 bases to trimming and J lost 3 bases, with 8 bases between them. Germline loops: CDR1 SGHTA, CDR2 FQGNSA. CDR3 amino acids: CASSLLAGYEQYF. For the CDR3, the DNA is TGTGCCAGCAGCTTACTCGCCGGCTACGAGCAGTACTTC.

The chain recombines TRBV12-3 or TRBV12-4 with TRBJ2-5; D tentatively fits TRBD1 or TRBD2 (5 bases each). This CDR3 spans 13 amino acids. V was shortened by 3 bases and J by 5 bases, with 10 bases between the two germline ends. CDR3 in amino acids: CASSFSGTETQYF. CDR3 DNA: TGTGCCAGCAGTTTTTCGGGGACCGAGACCCAGTACTTC.

V is TRBV18 and J is TRBJ1-2; D perhaps matches TRBD1 (6 bases). Germline CDR1 is KGHSH and CDR2 is LQKENI. The CDR3 has 13 amino acids. V lost 0 bases, J lost 8 bases, and 10 bases lay in between. CDR3 DNA: TGTGCCAGCTCACCACCGGACAGAGGCGGCTACACCTTC. Translating gives CASSPPDRGGYTF. Combining the CDR3 with reference TRBV18 and TRBJ1-2 gives the whole variable domain NAGVMQNPRHLVRRRGQEARLRCSPMKGHSHVYWYRQLPEEGLKFMVYLQKENIIDESGMPKERFSAEFPKEGPSILRIQQVVRGDSAAYFCASSPPDRGGYTFGSGTRLTVV.

Many counts were recorded for this clonotype. The rearrangement links TRBV7-3 to TRBJ2-2, with 11 positions matching TRBD2. V gave up 0 bases and J gave up 5 bases; unmatched junction bases: 5. The germline V gene has CDR1 SGHTA and CDR2 FQGTGA. CDR3 length equals 17 residues. The CDR3 sequence is CASSLTSGGARTGELFF. The CDR3, as DNA: TGTGCCAGCAGCTTAACTAGCGGGGGGGCCAGAACCGGGGAGCTGTTTTTT.

The chain joins TRBV29-1 to TRBJ2-1; possibly TRBD1 for D (6 bases). The V end lost 3 bases, the J end lost 0 bases, and 18 bases lay between the germline ends. CDR3 size: 17 residues. Per the germline V gene, CDR1 is SQVTM and CDR2 is ANQGSEA. The CDR3 region is CSVEGQLDLSSYNEQFF. Written as DNA, the CDR3 is TGCAGCGTTGAGGGACAACTAGACCTAAGCTCCTACAATGAGCAGTTCTTC.

This clonotype was seen only a few times. The chain's CDR3 is CASSLAGTIPYNEQFF. CDR3 nucleotides: TGTGCCAGCAGCTTAGCGGGGACCATCCCCTACAATGAGCAGTTCTTC. The rearrangement joins TRBV7-2 to TRBJ2-1, with D perhaps TRBD1 or TRBD2 (5 bases each). The CDR3 is 16 residues long. Germline CDR1 and CDR2: SGHTA and FQGNSA. Deletions cut 0 bases from V and 2 bases from J, with 11 bases between.

J is TRBJ1-1 and V is TRBV30, with D unresolved. The V gene's germline CDR1 is GTSNPN and CDR2 SVGIG (reference sequence). This CDR3 spans 12 amino acids. V gave up 2 bases and J gave up 2 bases, with 6 bases separating them. CDR3 sequence (DNA): TGTGCCTGGAGTCCCCAAAACACTGAAGCTTTCTTT. Translating gives CAWSPQNTEAFF.

This sequence joins TRBV20-1 and TRBJ2-6; tentatively, D is TRBD1 (6 bases). Germline V gene data show CDR1 as DFQATT and CDR2 as SNEGSKA (reference sequence). This CDR3 region has 18 residues. V was clipped by 5 bases and J by 0 bases, with 20 bases between them. CDR3 nucleotide sequence: TGCAGTGCTCCGATGCGACAGGCTACGATCTCTGGGGCCAACGTCCTGACTTTC. Translating it yields CSAPMRQATISGANVLTF.

The rearrangement links TRBV7-9 to TRBJ1-5; D is perhaps TRBD1 (5 bases). Germline V gene lookup returns CDR1 SEHNR and CDR2 FQNEAQ (reference sequence). Between the trimmed V and J ends, which lost 5 bases and 3 bases, there was a span of 11 bases. This CDR3 has 14 amino acids. CDR3 loop: CASSPGHINQPQHF. CDR3 in DNA: TGTGCCAGCAGCCCTGGACATATCAATCAGCCCCAGCATTTT.

This clonotype was detected many times. The chain couples TRBV7-9 to TRBJ2-1, with 7 nucleotides matching TRBD2. Germline V gene data show CDR1 as SEHNR and CDR2 as FQNEAQ (reference sequence). V shed 5 bases and J 8 bases; nucleotides not matched to a gene: 15. The length of the CDR3 is 16 residues. The CDR3 protein is CASSLGTTIPAHEQFF. In DNA, the CDR3 is TGTGCCAGCAGCCTCGGGACTACCATCCCCGCCCATGAGCAGTTCTTC.

This clonotype was observed a handful of times. The chain uses TRBV5-1 and TRBJ1-1; TRBD1 might be the D (6 bases). V lost 3 bases and J 1 base, leaving 13 bases between the germline ends. CDR3 size: 15 residues. CDR1 and CDR2 (germline): SGHRS, YFSETQ. CDR3 region: CASSSHGQSNTEAFF. CDR3 in DNA: TGCGCCAGCAGCTCCCACGGACAGTCGAACACTGAAGCTTTCTTT.

The table lists this clonotype with many counts. The chain carries TRBV5-6 and TRBJ2-1; 11 nucleotides line up with TRBD2. The CDR3 is 15 amino acids. Germline CDR1 is SGHDT and CDR2 is YYEEEE. V dropped 4 bases and J dropped 8; count of bases not matched to a gene: 8. The chain's CDR3 is CASSRSGGARDEQFF. CDR3 sequence (DNA): TGTGCCAGCAGCCGTAGCGGGGGGGCTAGGGATGAGCAGTTCTTC.

Turning to this clonotype: A much larger clone differs by one base, so this may be a read error. CDR3 in amino acids: CSARSRGMNTEAFF. CDR3 DNA sequence: TGCAGTGCTAGATCCAGGGGGATGAACACTGAAGCTTTCTTT. This chain connects TRBV20-1 to TRBJ1-1, with 7 bases fitting TRBD1. Losses at the gene ends were 2 bases for V and 0 bases for J; bases not matched to a gene: 3. CDR1 DFQATT and CDR2 SNEGSKA come from the germline V gene (reference sequence). The CDR3 has 14 residues.

This clonotype was observed a handful of times. The chain joins TRBV20-1 to TRBJ2-3; 11 positions match TRBD2. Trimming removed 3 bases from V and 4 bases from J; junction bases left unmatched: 9. Germline CDR1 is DFQATT and CDR2 is SNEGSKA (reference sequence). CDR3 size: 16 residues. This CDR3 is CSASPFSGRAPDTQYF. CDR3 DNA: TGCAGTGCTAGCCCTTTTAGCGGGAGGGCCCCAGATACGCAGTATTTT.